These 23 T cell receptor beta chains originate from one sample sequenced in a study of human T cells and chemical hapten exposure. Via MiXCR, TCRdb re-called the RACE reads, giving one row per CDR3 protein. There are about 47,000 distinct CDR3 sequences in the sample; 3.5% to 4% occur only once, and approximately 5% lies in the top ten. The time point was: healthy volunteer bleed at 6 weeks. Before extraction, the whole blood was not fractionated, and total RNA was taken from it. What was sequenced was whole blood. Receptor source: a human donor in good health. Some clones in this sample may be carry-over from other donors' samples.

The V and J genes are TRBV5-1 and TRBJ1-2; a weak D match, TRBD1 (6 bases). Per the germline V gene, CDR1 is SGHRS and CDR2 is YFSETQ. The germline V and J ends were trimmed by 1 base and 6 bases, with 13 bases remaining between them. The CDR3 contains 14 residues. CDR3 in DNA: TGCGCCAGCAGCTTGCTAGGGGGTCGCAATGGCTACACCTTC. It is translated as CASSLLGGRNGYTF.

This clonotype was seen many times. Its ends do not fully match the called genes, so a read error is possible. The chain employs TRBV4-2 and TRBJ2-2; D gene unclear. Looked up from germline, CDR1 is LGHNA and CDR2 is YNFKEQ. This CDR3 is 13 amino acids long. This CDR3 is CASRQADTGELFF. The CDR3 nucleotides read TGTGCCAGCCGCCAGGCGGACACCGGGGAGCTGTTTTTT.

V gene TRBV20-1 combines with J gene TRBJ1-3; D perhaps matches TRBD1 (6 bases). Germline V CDR1 and CDR2: DFQATT, SNEGSKA (reference sequence). The V end lost 1 base, the J end lost 0 bases, and 19 bases lay between the germline ends. CDR3 size: 18 residues. The CDR3 DNA reads as TGCAGTGCTAGAGCCCCTCCCGGACAGCTGAGCTCTGGAAACACCATATATTTT. Residues: CSARAPPGQLSSGNTIYF.

This clonotype has ten or more counts. The chain links TRBV20-1 to TRBJ1-5; a weak D match, TRBD1 (6 bases). CDR3 length equals 15 residues. V was shortened by 6 bases and J by 6 bases, with 21 bases between the two germline ends. The V gene's germline CDR1 is DFQATT and CDR2 SNEGSKA (reference sequence). The CDR3 reads CSAKGREGEAQPQHF. DNA for the CDR3: TGCAGTGCCAAAGGCCGCGAGGGGGAAGCTCAGCCCCAGCATTTT.

This clonotype was counted many times. The CDR3 region is CASSFAQGGETQYF. The CDR3 DNA sequence: TGTGCCAGCAGTTTTGCACAGGGAGGAGAGACCCAGTACTTC. The chain is built from TRBV12-3 or TRBV12-4 and TRBJ2-5; D assignment may be TRBD1 or TRBD2 (6 bases each). V was cut by 3 bases and J by 4 bases, with 12 bases left in between. The CDR3 spans 14 residues.

CDR3 residues: CASMRKNTEAFF. The DNA for the CDR3 is TGTGCCAGCATGAGGAAGAACACTGAAGCTTTCTTT. The chain links TRBV6-5 to TRBJ1-1; no reliable D call. CDR1 and CDR2 (germline): MNHEY, SVGAGI. This CDR3 is 12 amino acids long. V was clipped by 7 bases and J by 1 base, with 7 bases between them.

Ten or more counts support this clonotype. The chain is built from TRBV20-1 and TRBJ2-3; TRBD2 agrees at 11 bases. Germline lookup yields CDR1 DFQATT and CDR2 SNEGSKA (reference sequence). V shed 5 bases, J shed 2 bases, and the junction held 6 bases outside the gene matches. This CDR3 comprises 15 residues. CDR3 nucleotide sequence: TGCAGTGCTGGGGCGACTAGCGGGATCACAGATACGCAGTATTTT. It encodes CSAGATSGITDTQYF.

This clonotype has at least ten counts. This rearrangement joins TRBV5-1 to TRBJ2-1, with D hard to call. This CDR3 is built from 13 residues. V was trimmed by 5 bases and J by 0 bases, leaving 6 bases between them. Germline assignment: CDR1 SGHRS and CDR2 YFSETQ. CDR3: CASSYGSYNEQFF. Here the CDR3 DNA reads TGCGCCAGCAGTTACGGCTCCTACAATGAGCAGTTCTTC.

The chain couples TRBV5-1 to TRBJ2-5, with TRBD1 matching over 10 bases. J was trimmed by 2 bases and V by 4 bases; bases with no gene match: 8. Germline CDR1 reads SGHRS; CDR2 reads YFSETQ. This CDR3 region has 16 residues. As DNA, the CDR3 is TGCGCCAGCAGCGTAAAACCGGGACAGGGGCAAGAGACCCAGTACTTC. It is translated as CASSVKPGQGQETQYF.

In its sample, this clonotype was seen a few times. The V gene is TRBV28, the J gene TRBJ1-5; D may be TRBD1 (5 bases). This CDR3 is 17 amino acids long. Trimming took 5 bases from V and 3 from J, leaving 20 bases between them. Germline CDR1 and CDR2: MDHEN and SYDVKM. CDR3: CASSLLRGESYNQPQHF. In nucleotides, the CDR3 is TGTGCCAGCAGTCTGCTTCGAGGGGAGAGCTACAATCAGCCCCAGCATTTT.

CDR3 coding DNA: TGCAGCGTTGAAGGACAGGAGACCTTTAACTATGGCTACACCTTC. It translates to CSVEGQETFNYGYTF. The V gene is TRBV29-1, the J gene TRBJ1-2; tentatively, D is TRBD1 (6 bases). This CDR3 region has 15 residues. V lost 1 base to trimming and J lost 1 base, with 13 bases between them. Looked up from germline, CDR1 is SQVTM and CDR2 is ANQGSEA.

In this sample, this clonotype turned up many times. The genes are TRBV10-3 and TRBJ2-1; 12 bases agree with TRBD2. Per the germline V gene, CDR1 is ENHRY and CDR2 is SYGVKD. V shed 0 bases and J 7 bases; nucleotides not matched to a gene: 10. CDR3 length equals 18 residues. The CDR3 DNA reads as TGTGCCATCAGTGAGTCCCTGTCGACTAGCGGGAGTGGGAATGAGCAGTTCTTC. This encodes CAISESLSTSGSGNEQFF.

This clonotype occurred many times. The rearrangement links TRBV6-1 to TRBJ2-1; 7 bases align to TRBD2. The germline V gene has CDR1 MNHNS and CDR2 SASEGT. This CDR3 has 18 residues. V dropped 1 base and J dropped 1; count of bases not matched to a gene: 10. The CDR3 sequence is CASSEGPLGGKSYNEQFF. Written as DNA, the CDR3 is TGTGCCAGCAGTGAAGGCCCATTGGGGGGGAAATCCTACAATGAGCAGTTCTTC.

This clonotype has ten or more counts. The V gene is TRBV28, the J gene TRBJ2-7, with D perhaps TRBD1 (5 bases). The germline CDR1 and CDR2 sequences are MDHEN and SYDVKM. V was cut by 3 bases and J by 2 bases, with 8 bases left in between. This CDR3 region has 13 residues. For the CDR3, the DNA is TGTGCCAGCAGTTTTTACAGGACCTACGAGCAGTACTTC. Encoded protein: CASSFYRTYEQYF.

This clonotype was picked up many times. The CDR3 DNA follows: TGCAGCGTCACTAGGGCCGGGACCGGGGAGCTGTTTTTT. Translation: CSVTRAGTGELFF. The rearrangement links TRBV29-1 to TRBJ2-2; D might be TRBD2 (5 bases). Trimming removed 6 bases at V and 5 bases at J, with 13 bases between. This CDR3 is built from 13 residues. Germline lookup yields CDR1 SQVTM and CDR2 ANQGSEA.

The table lists this clonotype with many counts. The V and J genes are TRBV20-1 and TRBJ2-4, with 14 bases that match TRBD2. The junction had 3 bases not matched to a gene; V was cut back by 0 bases and J by 11 bases. Germline V CDR1 and CDR2: DFQATT, SNEGSKA (reference sequence). The CDR3 has 14 residues. This chain's CDR3 is CSARDSGLAGVQYF. Written as DNA, the CDR3 is TGCAGTGCTAGAGACTCGGGACTAGCGGGAGTTCAGTACTTC.

This clonotype came up many times. The rearrangement joins TRBV28 to TRBJ2-7; weak D call: TRBD2 (6 bases). Trimming shortened V by 8 bases and J by 4 bases, and 18 bases separated the two germline ends. This CDR3 contains 14 residues. The germline CDR1 and CDR2 sequences are MDHEN and SYDVKM. Here the CDR3 reads CASCSGGNLYEQYF. The DNA for the CDR3 is TGTGCCAGCTGCAGTGGAGGGAACCTTTACGAGCAGTACTTC.

This clonotype was counted many times. The rearrangement joins TRBV4-1 to TRBJ2-5; the D gene is possibly TRBD2 (6 bases). Germline assignment: CDR1 MGHRA and CDR2 YSYEKL. V gave up 3 bases and J gave up 7 bases, with 15 bases separating them. The CDR3 covers 14 residues. The CDR3 protein is CASSHLGGPGTQYF. CDR3 in DNA: TGCGCCAGCAGCCACCTGGGGGGTCCAGGGACCCAGTACTTC.

The table lists this clonotype with many counts. The CDR3 loop is CASSSGGVDPGRWGALYGYTF. The CDR3 DNA reads as TGTGCCAGCAGTTCGGGAGGCGTGGACCCAGGAAGGTGGGGGGCTTTATATGGCTACACCTTC. The chain recombines TRBV28 with TRBJ1-2, with a possible D match to TRBD1 (6 bases). The germline gives CDR1 MDHEN, CDR2 SYDVKM. V was shortened by 4 bases and J by 5 bases, with 35 bases between the two germline ends. The CDR3 runs 21 residues.

In its sample, this clonotype was seen a few times. The CDR3 is CASKGGGLNTEAFF. CDR3 nucleotide sequence: TGCGCCAGCAAAGGGGGGGGCCTGAACACTGAAGCTTTCTTT. The chain employs TRBV5-1 and TRBJ1-1; a weak D match, TRBD1 (6 bases). There are 14 residues in the CDR3. The ends were cut back, 6 bases at V and 0 bases at J, with 12 bases in the middle. CDR1 is SGHRS and CDR2 is YFSETQ in the germline V gene.

This clonotype was recorded at least ten times. The chain is built from TRBV29-1 and TRBJ1-3, with unresolved D. V lost 5 bases, J lost 3 bases, and 14 bases lay in between. The CDR3 sequence is 14 residues long. The germline CDR1 and CDR2 sequences are SQVTM and ANQGSEA. The CDR3 DNA reads as TGCAGCGTTACCCCCCGGAGCCGTGGAAACACCATATATTTT. Its translation is CSVTPRSRGNTIYF.

The rearrangement uses TRBV6-5 and TRBJ2-5; 7 nucleotides match TRBD1. CDR1 is MNHEY, CDR2 SVGAGI, per germline. The CDR3 spans 15 residues. The V segment lost 6 bases and the J segment 5 bases; nucleotides outside the gene matches: 12. Here the CDR3 reads CASRNTDRALETQYF. The DNA for the CDR3 is TGTGCCAGCAGGAACACCGACAGGGCTCTGGAGACCCAGTACTTC.

This clonotype was found a few times. The chain recombines TRBV7-8 with TRBJ2-5; perhaps TRBD1 as D (6 bases). There are 13 residues in the CDR3. Germline lookup yields CDR1 SGHVS and CDR2 FQNEAQ. V lost 6 bases and J 4 bases, leaving 12 bases between the germline ends. The CDR3 loop is CASRTGLGETQYF. In DNA, the CDR3 is TGTGCCAGCAGAACAGGGCTGGGAGAGACCCAGTACTTC. Based on the CDR3 plus reference TRBV7-8 and TRBJ2-5, the full variable domain is GAGVSQSPRYKVAKRGQDVALRCDPISGHVSLFWYQQALGQGPEFLTYFQNEAQLDKSGLPSDRFFAERPEGSVSTLKIQRTQQEDSAVYLCASRTGLGETQYFGPGTRLLVL.